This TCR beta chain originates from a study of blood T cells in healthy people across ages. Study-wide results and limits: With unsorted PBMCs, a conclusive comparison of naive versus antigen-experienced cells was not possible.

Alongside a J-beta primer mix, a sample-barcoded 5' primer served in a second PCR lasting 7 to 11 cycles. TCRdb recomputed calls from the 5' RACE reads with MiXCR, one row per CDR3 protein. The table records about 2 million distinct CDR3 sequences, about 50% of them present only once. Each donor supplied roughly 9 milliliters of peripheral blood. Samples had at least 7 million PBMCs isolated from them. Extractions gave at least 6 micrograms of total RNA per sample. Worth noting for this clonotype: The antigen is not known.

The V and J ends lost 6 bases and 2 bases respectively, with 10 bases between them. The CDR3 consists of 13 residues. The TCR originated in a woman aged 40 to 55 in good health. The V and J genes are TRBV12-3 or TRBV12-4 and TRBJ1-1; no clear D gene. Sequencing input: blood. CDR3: CASRPPGNTEAFF. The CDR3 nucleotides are TGTGCCAGCAGGCCCCCGGGAAACACTGAAGCTTTCTTT.